The rows below give T cell receptor beta chains drawn from one sample of a study of cytomegalovirus exposure and HLA in healthy donors. Generated by immunoSEQ multiplex PCR, the TCRdb table keeps only in-frame clones and is missing some. The data hold just under 95,000 clones, with approximately 80% observed a single time. Sequencing was done on a sample of PBMCs. These receptors came from a human donor in good health. The CDR3 runs from the conserved cysteine through the conserved F or W. The order of the fields is V gene, J gene, clone size, D gene, CDR3 protein, CDR3 DNA. The D gene is left open where the match is weak. Size is stated for part of the rows, as once, few or many counts, or as a class when the clone is expanded.

v_gene: TRBV6-4
j_gene: TRBJ2-1
abundance: .
d_gene: .
CDR3aa: CASSDSATNNEQFF
CDR3nt: TGTGCCAGCAGTGACTCCGCTACGAACAATGAGCAGTTCTTC

v_gene: TRBV7-9
j_gene: TRBJ1-6
abundance: .
d_gene: TRBD1
CDR3aa: CASSLGTVNSPLHF
CDR3nt: TGTGCCAGCAGCCTCGGGACAGTCAATTCACCCCTCCACTTT

v_gene: TRBV6-5
j_gene: TRBJ1-5
abundance: .
d_gene: TRBD1
CDR3aa: CASSYGTGNQPQHF
CDR3nt: TGTGCCAGCAGTTACGGGACAGGGAATCAGCCCCAGCATTTT

v_gene: TRBV2
j_gene: TRBJ2-2
abundance: .
d_gene: .
CDR3aa: CASSELAGTGELFF
CDR3nt: TGTGCCAGCAGTGAATTGGCTGGCACCGGGGAGCTGTTTTTT

v_gene: TRBV25-1
j_gene: TRBJ1-2
abundance: .
d_gene: TRBD1
CDR3aa: CASSEAGTGYNYGYTF
CDR3nt: TGTGCCAGCAGTGAAGCCGGGACAGGATACAACTATGGCTACACCTTC

v_gene: TRBV9
j_gene: TRBJ2-3
abundance: .
d_gene: .
CDR3aa: CASSVGGGRSTDTQYF
CDR3nt: TGTGCCAGCAGCGTAGGGGGGGGGCGCAGCACAGATACGCAGTATTTT

v_gene: TRBV19
j_gene: TRBJ2-7
abundance: .
d_gene: TRBD1
CDR3aa: CASSLGTGDSYEQYF
CDR3nt: TGTGCCAGTAGTCTGGGGACAGGGGACTCCTACGAGCAGTACTTC

v_gene: TRBV28
j_gene: TRBJ1-1
abundance: .
d_gene: .
CDR3aa: CASLPQVTKNTEAFF
CDR3nt: TGTGCCAGCCTACCACAGGTGACGAAAAACACTGAAGCTTTCTTT

v_gene: TRBV2
j_gene: TRBJ1-3
abundance: .
d_gene: .
CDR3aa: CASRLGGEGNTIYF
CDR3nt: TGTGCCAGCAGGCTAGGGGGGGAAGGGAACACCATATATTTT

v_gene: TRBV5-8
j_gene: TRBJ2-6
abundance: .
d_gene: .
CDR3aa: CASSLGVGRTFPGANVLTF
CDR3nt: TGTGCCAGCAGCTTGGGGGTGGGCAGAACTTTCCCTGGGGCCAACGTCCTGACTTTC

v_gene: TRBV28
j_gene: TRBJ2-7
abundance: .
d_gene: TRBD1
CDR3aa: CASSLDGTGRYEQYF
CDR3nt: TGTGCCAGCAGTTTGGACGGGACAGGGCGCTACGAGCAGTACTTC

v_gene: TRBV4-3
j_gene: TRBJ2-1
abundance: few
d_gene: .
CDR3aa: CASSQGTGSENEQFF
CDR3nt: TGCGCCAGCAGCCAAGGAACAGGGAGCGAGAATGAGCAGTTCTTC

v_gene: TRBV5-4
j_gene: TRBJ2-5
abundance: .
d_gene: TRBD1
CDR3aa: CASSPQGVQETQYF
CDR3nt: TGTGCCAGCAGCCCGCAGGGGGTCCAAGAGACCCAGTACTTC

v_gene: TRBV7-9
j_gene: TRBJ2-1
abundance: .
d_gene: TRBD2
CDR3aa: CASSPGLAVIYNEQFF
CDR3nt: TGTGCCAGCAGCCCTGGACTAGCGGTTATTTACAATGAGCAGTTCTTC

v_gene: TRBV30
j_gene: TRBJ2-7
abundance: .
d_gene: .
CDR3aa: CAWNAGIRAKLGDEQYF
CDR3nt: TGTGCCTGGAATGCAGGGATAAGAGCCAAACTCGGCGACGAGCAGTACTTC

v_gene: TRBV27
j_gene: TRBJ2-1
abundance: .
d_gene: TRBD1
CDR3aa: CASSRGDRVNEQFF
CDR3nt: TGTGCCAGCAGCAGGGGGGACAGGGTCAATGAGCAGTTCTTC

v_gene: TRBV18
j_gene: TRBJ1-1
abundance: once
d_gene: .
CDR3aa: CASSPIHKGQNTEAFF
CDR3nt: TGTGCCAGCTCACCAATCCATAAGGGGCAGAACACTGAAGCTTTCTTT

v_gene: TRBV7-3
j_gene: TRBJ2-7
abundance: .
d_gene: TRBD2
CDR3aa: CASSLAGTYEQYF
CDR3nt: TGTGCCAGCAGCCTAGCGGGAACCTACGAGCAGTACTTC

v_gene: TRBV6-5
j_gene: TRBJ2-7
abundance: medium-sized
d_gene: .
CDR3aa: CASSYGGKYEQYF
CDR3nt: TGTGCCAGCAGTTACGGGGGGAAATACGAGCAGTACTTC

v_gene: TRBV19
j_gene: TRBJ1-5
abundance: .
d_gene: TRBD1
CDR3aa: CARSPGQGANQPQHF
CDR3nt: TGTGCCAGGTCTCCGGGACAGGGGGCCAATCAGCCCCAGCATTTT

v_gene: TRBV2
j_gene: TRBJ2-1
abundance: .
d_gene: .
CDR3aa: CASSGQQGIGYNEQFF
CDR3nt: TGTGCCAGCAGTGGACAACAGGGAATCGGCTACAATGAGCAGTTCTTC

v_gene: TRBV4-2
j_gene: TRBJ2-1
abundance: once
d_gene: .
CDR3aa: CASSQDPGQLRDEQFF
CDR3nt: TGTGCCAGCAGCCAAGATCCCGGACAACTTAGGGATGAGCAGTTCTTC

v_gene: TRBV5-1
j_gene: TRBJ1-3
abundance: .
d_gene: .
CDR3aa: CASSLDRAGNTIYF
CDR3nt: TGCGCCAGCAGCTTGGACAGGGCTGGAAACACCATATATTTT

v_gene: TRBV7-2
j_gene: TRBJ2-7
abundance: few
d_gene: .
CDR3aa: CASSLGRETGQYF
CDR3nt: TGTGCCAGCAGCTTAGGCCGGGAAACCGGGCAGTACTTC

v_gene: TRBV7-9
j_gene: TRBJ1-2
abundance: .
d_gene: .
CDR3aa: CASSLEGDTF
CDR3nt: TGTGCCAGCAGCTTAGAGGGGGACACCTTC

v_gene: TRBV18
j_gene: TRBJ1-3
abundance: once
d_gene: TRBD1
CDR3aa: CASSPRPPQGVHSGNTIYF
CDR3nt: TGTGCCAGCTCACCCCGTCCCCCACAGGGGGTCCACTCTGGAAACACCATATATTTT

v_gene: TRBV11-2
j_gene: TRBJ2-2
abundance: .
d_gene: TRBD2
CDR3aa: CAASGLAAGELFF
CDR3nt: TGTGCCGCCTCTGGACTAGCGGCCGGGGAGCTGTTTTTT

v_gene: TRBV7-9
j_gene: TRBJ2-7
abundance: .
d_gene: .
CDR3aa: CASSLEGTEQYF
CDR3nt: TGTGCCAGCAGCTTGGAGGGGACCGAGCAGTACTTC

v_gene: TRBV7-2
j_gene: TRBJ2-3
abundance: .
d_gene: TRBD2
CDR3aa: CASSRGGLGADTQYF
CDR3nt: TGTGCCAGCAGCCGGGGGGGGCTAGGGGCAGATACGCAGTATTTT

v_gene: TRBV7-9
j_gene: TRBJ2-7
abundance: .
d_gene: TRBD1
CDR3aa: CASSLALGGSDEQYF
CDR3nt: TGTGCCAGCAGCTTAGCGCTAGGGGGCTCGGACGAGCAGTACTTC

v_gene: TRBV20-1
j_gene: TRBJ2-7
abundance: .
d_gene: .
CDR3aa: CSASDNYEQYF
CDR3nt: TGCAGTGCTTCTGACAACTACGAGCAGTACTTC

v_gene: TRBV29-1
j_gene: TRBJ2-7
abundance: .
d_gene: TRBD1
CDR3aa: CSVVRGQYEQYF
CDR3nt: TGCAGCGTGGTTCGGGGACAGTACGAGCAGTACTTC

v_gene: TRBV21-1
j_gene: TRBJ2-7
abundance: few
d_gene: .
CDR3aa: CASSKGREGTYEQYF
CDR3nt: TGTGCCAGCAGCAAAGGACGGGAGGGCACCTACGAGCAGTACTTC

v_gene: TRBV7-9
j_gene: TRBJ2-1
abundance: few
d_gene: .
CDR3aa: CASSPVGGYNEQFF
CDR3nt: TGTGCCAGCAGCCCCGTGGGGGGATACAATGAGCAGTTCTTC

v_gene: TRBV6-1
j_gene: TRBJ1-5
abundance: once
d_gene: .
CDR3aa: CASSEAQGSNPRQPQHF
CDR3nt: TGTGCCAGCAGTGAAGCCCAGGGCTCGAACCCCCGGCAGCCCCAGCATTTT

v_gene: TRBV20-1
j_gene: TRBJ2-1
abundance: .
d_gene: .
CDR3aa: CSASSGIEQFF
CDR3nt: TGCAGTGCTAGCTCCGGGATTGAGCAGTTCTTC

v_gene: TRBV5-5
j_gene: TRBJ2-7
abundance: .
d_gene: .
CDR3aa: CASSYPPFEDEQYF
CDR3nt: TGTGCCAGCAGCTACCCCCCCTTCGAGGACGAGCAGTACTTC

v_gene: TRBV10-3
j_gene: TRBJ2-6
abundance: .
d_gene: TRBD2
CDR3aa: CATRGSGSTHSGANVLTF
CDR3nt: TGTGCCACCAGGGGTAGCGGGAGCACCCACTCTGGGGCCAACGTCCTGACTTTC

v_gene: TRBV27
j_gene: TRBJ2-1
abundance: few
d_gene: .
CDR3aa: CATRLRGENEQFF
CDR3nt: TGTGCCACCCGCCTAAGGGGTGAGAATGAGCAGTTCTTC

v_gene: TRBV2
j_gene: TRBJ2-7
abundance: .
d_gene: .
CDR3aa: CASSRRDTTYEQYF
CDR3nt: TGTGCCAGCAGTCGACGGGACACCACCTACGAGCAGTACTTC

v_gene: TRBV29-1
j_gene: TRBJ1-5
abundance: .
d_gene: .
CDR3aa: CSVGAGDGPQHF
CDR3nt: TGCAGCGTTGGGGCGGGGGATGGGCCCCAGCATTTT

v_gene: TRBV5-1
j_gene: TRBJ2-3
abundance: .
d_gene: .
CDR3aa: CASSFQPSQADTQYF
CDR3nt: TGCGCCAGCAGCTTCCAACCATCCCAGGCAGATACGCAGTATTTT

v_gene: TRBV5-4
j_gene: TRBJ1-1
abundance: .
d_gene: .
CDR3aa: CASSPAPRGRGTEAFF
CDR3nt: TGTGCCAGCAGCCCGGCGCCCAGGGGTCGTGGTACTGAAGCTTTCTTT

v_gene: TRBV5-4
j_gene: TRBJ2-7
abundance: few
d_gene: TRBD2
CDR3aa: CASSPPGGIYEQYF
CDR3nt: TGTGCCAGCAGCCCGCCGGGAGGGATCTACGAGCAGTACTTC